This TCR beta chain appears in the sequencing data of a study of blood T cell repertoires in COVID-19. Germline V gives CDR1 LGHDT, CDR2 YNNKEL (reference sequence). V dropped 3 bases and J dropped 10; count of bases not matched to a gene: 4. The CDR3 runs 14 residues. Using immunoSEQ multiplex PCR, the repertoire was profiled, and TCRdb retains in-frame clones only, with some absent. The sample lists about 50,000 clones; roughly 88% were seen once. This chain joins TRBV3-1 (or the pseudogene TRBV3-2) and TRBJ1-4; TRBD1 aligns across 11 bases. The receptor comes from a human donor in a cohort sampled during active COVID-19. Sequenced input: peripheral blood. The CDR3 bases are TGTGCCAGCAGCCAGGGACAGGGGGGGGGAAAACTGTTTTTT. It specifies CASSQGQGGGKLFF.